This is a list of T cell receptor beta chains from one sample in a study of blood T cell repertoires in COVID-19. This table comes from immunoSEQ multiplex PCR, and its TCRdb copy is limited to in-frame clones, with some not included. The sample comprises about 95,000 clones, about 93% of which are singletons, and 3% to 4.5% rests with the top ten. The sequenced sample consisted of peripheral blood. The receptors were gathered from a woman aged 50 to 65 in a cohort sampled during active COVID-19. Each CDR3 is given with its conserved first and last residue.

TRBV18	TRBJ1-2	CASSPAQGLDYGYTF
TRBV18	TRBJ1-1	CASSQGAGRLNTEAFF
TRBV4-1	TRBJ1-4	CASRESTGTTPTNEKLFF
TRBV14	TRBJ2-1	CASSLGVYNEQFF
TRBV11-3	TRBJ1-1	CASSFPAATEAFF
TRBV9	TRBJ2-6	CASNRGGQGFGANVLTF
TRBV30	TRBJ1-4	CAWSVTGVNEKLFF
TRBV6-4	TRBJ2-5	CASSEGLADQETQYF
TRBV5-1	TRBJ2-7	CASSLVEGGEQYF
TRBV12-1	TRBJ1-6	CASSFAPFGQSNSPLHF
TRBV10-1	TRBJ2-1	CASSERNRGRYNEQFF
TRBV27	TRBJ2-3	CASSRLAGDDTQYF
TRBV12-3/TRBV12-4	TRBJ1-1	CASSLRRTEAFF
TRBV28	TRBJ1-1	CASEEGNTEAFF
TRBV19	TRBJ1-5	CASSKTGGINQPQHF
TRBV11-2	TRBJ1-5	CASGGTDNQPQHF
TRBV6-1	TRBJ2-1	CASSEAGTTENEQFF
TRBV11-2	TRBJ2-1	CASSDSGGDEQFF